A single sample gave rise to the 16 T cell receptor beta chains below, sequenced in a study of blood T cell repertoires in COVID-19. The method was immunoSEQ multiplex PCR; TCRdb's version includes in-frame clones alone and lacks a portion of them. Here the sample spans about 330,000 clones, more than 90% being singletons. Sequencing was performed on PBMCs or T cells enriched from blood (not recorded which). These TCRs come from a woman in her twenties or thirties who had recovered from COVID-19.

The chain's CDR3 is CSAAGRSEAFF. For the CDR3, the DNA is TGCAGTGCTGCAGGGAGGAGTGAGGCTTTCTTT. V usage is TRBV20-1 and J usage is TRBJ1-1; tentatively, D is TRBD1 (5 bases). CDR3 length equals 11 residues. The germline V gene has CDR1 DFQATT and CDR2 SNEGSKA (reference sequence). The V end was cut by 5 bases, the J end by 11 bases, with 15 bases between.

The chain employs TRBV19 and TRBJ1-5; 8 positions agree with TRBD1. Germline assignment: CDR1 LNHDA and CDR2 SQIVND (reference sequence). Trimming took 4 bases from V and 6 from J; bases not matched to a gene: 5. The CDR3 sequence is 14 residues long. In DNA, the CDR3 is TGTGCCAGTAGTACGTACAGGGGGTCTCAGCCCCAGCATTTT. It encodes CASSTYRGSQPQHF.

The V gene is TRBV6-1, the J gene TRBJ1-2, with D unresolved. The germline V gene encodes CDR1 MNHNS and CDR2 SASEGT. The CDR3 is 12 residues long. Trimming removed 3 bases from V and 7 bases from J, with 9 bases in between. CDR3 loop: CASSDRRVGYTF. As DNA, the CDR3 is TGTGCCAGCAGTGACAGGAGGGTTGGCTACACCTTC.

The rearrangement links TRBV29-1 to TRBJ1-2; TRBD1 matches at 8 bases. Germline CDR1 is SQVTM and CDR2 is ANQGSEA. The CDR3 totals 13 residues. Trimming removed 6 bases from V and 6 bases from J; junction bases left unmatched: 9. The CDR3 bases are TGCAGCGTGGACAGGGAGAACTTAAATGGCTACACCTTC. This translates into CSVDRENLNGYTF.

This clone was counted between two and nine times. The chain has TRBV7-9 and TRBJ2-7, with a tentative D call TRBD1 (8 bases). CDR3 length: 18 residues. V was pared by 2 bases and J by 3 bases, with 23 bases between. Germline values: CDR1 SEHNR, CDR2 FQNEAQ (reference sequence). Written as DNA, the CDR3 is TGTGCCAGCAGCTTACCATTTATCGGACAGGGAGGGTACTACGAGCAGTACTTC. Protein sequence: CASSLPFIGQGGYYEQYF.

The chain joins TRBV10-3 to TRBJ2-7; TRBD2 is a possible D gene (6 bases). Trimming shortened V by 4 bases and J by 6 bases, and 10 bases separated the two germline ends. The germline CDR1 and CDR2 sequences are ENHRY and SYGVKD. The CDR3 runs to 12 residues. The CDR3 DNA sequence: TGTGCCATCAGTGCGAGGGACTCCGAGCAGTACTTC. Translating it yields CAISARDSEQYF.

Only a few counts were recorded for this clone. The identical CDR3 is also encoded by other nucleotide sequences in the sample. The rearrangement uses TRBV7-9 and TRBJ1-1; TRBD1 is a possible D gene (6 bases). V was trimmed by 4 bases and J by 1 base, leaving 7 bases between them. This CDR3 has 13 residues. Germline V gene lookup returns CDR1 SEHNR and CDR2 FQNEAQ (reference sequence). The CDR3 loop is CASSSQGNTEAFF. In DNA form, the CDR3 reads TGTGCCAGCAGCTCACAGGGGAACACTGAAGCTTTCTTT. Full variable domain (remainder filled in from reference TRBV7-9 and TRBJ1-1): DTGVSQNPRHKITKRGQNVTFRCDPISEHNRLYWYRQTLGQGPEFLTYFQNEAQLEKSRLLSDRFSAERPKGSFSTLEIQRTEQGDSAMYLCASSSQGNTEAFFGQGTRLTVV.

The chain couples TRBV20-1 to TRBJ2-7, with 8 bases lining up with TRBD1. The germline V gene encodes CDR1 DFQATT and CDR2 SNEGSKA (reference sequence). V dropped 3 bases and J dropped 4; count of bases not matched to a gene: 5. The CDR3 consists of 13 residues. Written as DNA, the CDR3 is TGCAGTGCTAGTAACAGGGGGATGTACGAGCAGTACTTC. Translated, it gives CSASNRGMYEQYF.

Worth noting for this clone: The identical CDR3 is also encoded by other nucleotide sequences in the sample. The rearrangement joins TRBV5-1 to TRBJ2-1; weak D call: TRBD2 (5 bases). CDR1 and CDR2 (germline): SGHRS, YFSETQ. This CDR3 region has 14 residues. V lost 0 bases and J 3 bases, leaving 7 bases between the germline ends. CDR3 nucleotide sequence: TGCGCCAGCAGCTTGGAAGGACTCTACAATGAGCAGTTCTTC. Translating gives CASSLEGLYNEQFF.

This clone was seen more than once but under ten times. This chain joins TRBV10-3 and TRBJ1-5; D uncertain. Trimming shortened V by 4 bases and J by 2 bases, and 3 bases separated the two germline ends. There are 12 residues in the CDR3. CDR1 and CDR2 (germline): ENHRY, SYGVKD. Here the CDR3 DNA reads TGTGCCATCAGTGCGGGCAATCAGCCCCAGCATTTT. Translating gives CAISAGNQPQHF.

This clone turned up a few times. CDR3 loop: CASSWVTAYGYTF. In nucleotides, the CDR3 is TGTGCCAGCAGTTGGGTGACAGCTTATGGCTACACCTTC. The J gene is TRBJ1-2, the V gene TRBV28; possibly TRBD1 for D (5 bases). CDR1 and CDR2 (germline): MDHEN, SYDVKM. This CDR3 contains 13 residues. Trimming stripped 4 bases from V and 5 bases from J, with 11 bases between.

V usage is TRBV6-1 and J usage is TRBJ1-2; TRBD1 is a possible D gene (5 bases). The germline CDR1 and CDR2 sequences are MNHNS and SASEGT. Trimming took off 1 base at V and 5 bases at J, with 8 bases between the two ends. CDR3 length equals 13 residues. Written as DNA, the CDR3 is TGTGCCAGCAGTGAAGACGGACATTATGGCTACACCTTC. Encoded protein: CASSEDGHYGYTF.

The gene calls are TRBV28 and TRBJ1-1; D gene uncertain. The CDR3 spans 12 residues. Trimming cost V 6 bases and J 1 base, with 6 bases left between them. CDR1 and CDR2 from the germline V gene are MDHEN and SYDVKM. The CDR3 DNA is TGTGCCAGCAGCTGGAGGAACACTGAAGCTTTCTTT. This encodes CASSWRNTEAFF. Variable domain in full (rest from reference TRBV28 and TRBJ1-1): DVKVTQSSRYLVKRTGEKVFLECVQDMDHENMFWYRQDPGLGLRLIYFSYDVKMKEKGDIPEGYSVSREKKERFSLILESASTNQTSMYLCASSWRNTEAFFGQGTRLTVV.

The rearrangement links TRBV7-2 to TRBJ1-2; 10 nucleotides align to TRBD1. Trimming at V came to 4 bases and at J to 5 bases, leaving 7 bases not matched to a gene. The germline CDR1 and CDR2 sequences are SGHTA and FQGNSA. The CDR3 contains 15 residues. CDR3 amino acids: CASSSVGTGDYGYTF. For the CDR3, the DNA is TGTGCCAGCAGCTCGGTTGGGACAGGGGATTATGGCTACACCTTC.

The chain has TRBV5-8 and TRBJ1-6; 8 bases fit TRBD1. The CDR3 spans 15 residues. Germline CDR1 reads SGHTS; CDR2 reads YDEGEE. V trimming: 4 bases; J trimming: 10 bases; junction bases outside the gene matches: 10. The CDR3 region has the DNA TGTGCCAGCAGCCTAACTGGACAGGGAAGATCACCCCTCCACTTT. Its protein product is CASSLTGQGRSPLHF.

V is TRBV28 and J is TRBJ2-3; a possible D gene is TRBD2 (5 bases). Between the trimmed V and J ends, which lost 2 bases and 4 bases, there was a span of 13 bases. The CDR3 runs to 15 residues. The V gene's germline CDR1 is MDHEN and CDR2 SYDVKM. CDR3 nucleotides: TGTGCCAGCAGTTTACTCCCTAGCTCGTCAGATACGCAGTATTTT. This gives the protein CASSLLPSSSDTQYF. Based on the CDR3 plus reference TRBV28 and TRBJ2-3, the full variable domain is DVKVTQSSRYLVKRTGEKVFLECVQDMDHENMFWYRQDPGLGLRLIYFSYDVKMKEKGDIPEGYSVSREKKERFSLILESASTNQTSMYLCASSLLPSSSDTQYFGPGTRLTVL.